A single sample is the source of the 18 T cell receptor beta chains below, sequenced in a study of T cells after yellow fever vaccination. TCRdb re-analysed the 5' RACE reads in MiXCR, keeping a single row per CDR3 protein. The profile covers 100,000 to 150,000 distinct CDR3 sequences, with about 7% appearing a single time and over 2.5% taken by the ten largest. The material was CD4+ T cells sorted from PBMCs, obtained more than 40 days after the first yellow fever vaccination. The origin of the receptors is a man younger than 30 who received the YFV17D yellow fever vaccine.

Remarks on this clonotype: This may come from a read error, since a much larger clone is one base off. V usage is TRBV4-1 and J usage is TRBJ2-1; perhaps TRBD2 as D (5 bases). The germline CDR1 and CDR2 sequences are MGHRA and YSYEKL. This CDR3 is built from 12 residues. The CDR3 reads CDSSHRGEKQFF. DNA of the CDR3: TGCGACAGCAGCCACCGGGGAGAAAAGCAGTTCTTC.

This clonotype was recorded many times. This chain uses TRBV6-5 with TRBJ2-2; a possible D gene is TRBD2 (7 bases). The V gene lost 2 bases and the J gene lost 7 bases, with 11 bases spanning the gap. Germline-derived CDR1 and CDR2 are MNHEY and SVGAGI. The CDR3 extends over 14 amino acids. This chain's CDR3 is CASSYRGADGELFF. CDR3 nucleotides: TGTGCCAGCAGTTACCGGGGGGCGGACGGGGAGCTGTTTTTT.

At least ten counts were recorded for this clonotype. The rearrangement links TRBV5-1 to TRBJ2-1, with D perhaps matching TRBD1 or TRBD2 (5 bases each). Between the trimmed V and J ends, which lost 1 base and 6 bases, there was a span of 17 bases. The CDR3 consists of 16 residues. Germline CDR1 is SGHRS and CDR2 is YFSETQ. DNA of the CDR3: TGCGCCAGCAGCTTGTTAGGGACGGTAGTCTTCAATGAGCAGTTCTTC. Translated: CASSLLGTVVFNEQFF.

At least ten counts were recorded for this clonotype. The gene calls are TRBV18 and TRBJ2-5; D possibly corresponds to TRBD1 (5 bases). This CDR3 is built from 15 residues. Germline V gene data show CDR1 as KGHSH and CDR2 as LQKENI. Trimming cost V 1 base and J 2 bases, with 11 bases left between them. The CDR3 sequence: CASSPRQGHQETQYF. The CDR3 nucleotides are TGTGCCAGCTCACCACGCCAGGGCCATCAAGAGACCCAGTACTTC.

The V and J genes are TRBV7-6 and TRBJ2-3; 9 bases match TRBD2. CDR1 is SGHVS, CDR2 FNYEAQ, per germline. J lost 4 bases, V lost 5 bases, and 13 bases had no gene match. The CDR3 spans 17 residues. The CDR3 spells CASSVRRGGMRADTQYF. CDR3 nucleotides: TGTGCCAGCAGCGTCAGGCGGGGGGGCATGAGGGCAGATACGCAGTATTTT.

This clonotype was detected ten times or more. The genes are TRBV5-1 and TRBJ2-5; D is perhaps TRBD1 (6 bases). This CDR3 has 13 amino acids. Trimming pared 3 bases from V and 2 bases from J, leaving 8 bases between. CDR1 SGHRS and CDR2 YFSETQ come from the germline V gene. CDR3 residues: CASSWTVQETQYF. The CDR3 coding sequence is TGCGCCAGCAGCTGGACAGTTCAAGAGACCCAGTACTTC. Full variable domain (outside the CDR3, taken from reference TRBV5-1 and TRBJ2-5): KAGVTQTPRYLIKTRGQQVTLSCSPISGHRSVSWYQQTPGQGLQFLFEYFSETQRNKGNFPGRFSGRQFSNSRSEMNVSTLELGDSALYLCASSWTVQETQYFGPGTRLLVL.

This clonotype showed up many times. The chain employs TRBV20-1 and TRBJ2-7; TRBD2 agrees at 14 bases. This CDR3 has 15 residues. Trimming at V came to 5 bases and at J to 4 bases, leaving 7 bases not matched to a gene. Germline V gene data show CDR1 as DFQATT and CDR2 as SNEGSKA (reference sequence). The chain's CDR3 is CSAVLTSGGAYEQYF. The DNA of the CDR3 is TGCAGTGCTGTCCTGACTAGCGGGGGGGCTTACGAGCAGTACTTC.

The chain links TRBV30 to TRBJ2-1; 8 bases fit TRBD2. The germline gives CDR1 GTSNPN, CDR2 SVGIG (reference sequence). The CDR3 contains 15 residues. V was pared by 2 bases and J by 6 bases, with 9 bases of the junction left unmatched. The CDR3 nucleotides read TGTGCCTGGAGTCGGAGCGGGGGTCCCCTCAATGAGCAGTTCTTC. This gives the protein CAWSRSGGPLNEQFF.

This clonotype appeared many times. The chain employs TRBV27 and TRBJ1-3; possible D gene TRBD1, 6 bases. CDR3 length: 13 amino acids. V dropped 8 bases and J dropped 5 bases, with 13 bases sitting between them. Germline CDR1 and CDR2: MNHEY and SMNVEV (reference sequence). This chain's CDR3 is CASADRPRNTIYF. CDR3 DNA: TGTGCCAGCGCGGACAGACCCCGAAACACCATATATTTT.

The sample holds many counts of this clonotype. The chain links TRBV28 to TRBJ2-1; 8 bases match TRBD1. V was pared by 6 bases and J by 12 bases, with 10 bases of the junction left unmatched. The CDR3 sequence is 13 residues long. Germline loops: CDR1 MDHEN, CDR2 SYDVKM. The CDR3 bases are TGTGCCAGCAGCCCAGGACAGGGCATTTCGCAGTTCTTC. This translates into CASSPGQGISQFF. Complete variable domain (other parts from reference TRBV28 and TRBJ2-1): DVKVTQSSRYLVKRTGEKVFLECVQDMDHENMFWYRQDPGLGLRLIYFSYDVKMKEKGDIPEGYSVSREKKERFSLILESASTNQTSMYLCASSPGQGISQFFGPGTRLTVL.

This clonotype came up many times. This CDR3 is CASSPESALQYF. CDR3 bases: TGTGCCAGCTCACCCGAATCCGCCTTACAGTATTTT. The chain has TRBV18 and TRBJ2-3; D remains unclear. V dropped 3 bases and J dropped 12 bases, with 13 bases sitting between them. The CDR3 spans 12 residues. CDR1 is KGHSH, CDR2 LQKENI, per germline.

At least ten counts were recorded for this clonotype. The chain has TRBV10-3 and TRBJ2-5, with 10 bases that match TRBD2. Per the germline V gene, CDR1 is ENHRY and CDR2 is SYGVKD. The CDR3 spans 12 residues. With 11 bases clipped from V and 3 bases from J, the junction kept 3 bases outside the gene matches. In DNA form, the CDR3 reads TGTGCCGCCAGCGGGGGGGAAGAGACCCAGTACTTC. This translates into CAASGGEETQYF.

This clonotype came up many times. This chain links TRBV12-3 or TRBV12-4 with TRBJ1-1, with D unclear. The CDR3 sequence is 14 residues long. Trimming shortened V by 2 bases and J by 1 base, and 8 bases separated the two germline ends. The DNA of the CDR3 is TGTGCCAGCAGTTTACCCACACAGAACACTGAAGCTTTCTTT. Protein: CASSLPTQNTEAFF.

The sample holds many counts of this clonotype. Here the CDR3 DNA reads TGCGCCAGCAGCTTGGAACCGAACACTGAAGCTTTCTTT. Translated, it gives CASSLEPNTEAFF. The rearrangement joins TRBV5-1 to TRBJ1-1; unclear D gene. This CDR3 has 13 residues. Trimming cost V 0 bases and J 1 base, with 4 bases left between them. Looked up from germline, CDR1 is SGHRS and CDR2 is YFSETQ.

The sample holds many counts of this clonotype. The J gene is TRBJ2-2, the V gene TRBV3-1; tentatively, D is TRBD2 (7 bases). Germline V gene lookup returns CDR1 LGHDT and CDR2 YNNKEL (reference sequence). This CDR3 region has 15 residues. V was cut by 7 bases and J by 7 bases, with 19 bases left in between. DNA of the CDR3: TGTGCCAGCACCCCCTCCGGGGGGCAGGGCGGGGAGCTGTTTTTT. The encoded protein is CASTPSGGQGGELFF.

At least ten counts were recorded for this clonotype. The rearrangement joins TRBV11-2 to TRBJ2-1; 8 bases line up with TRBD1. V was pared by 0 bases and J by 0 bases, with 7 bases of the junction left unmatched. Germline assignment: CDR1 SGHAT and CDR2 FQNNGV. This CDR3 is 18 amino acids long. CDR3 bases: TGTGCCAGCAGCTTAGACCAATCCGGGACAGGCTCCTACAATGAGCAGTTCTTC. This codes for CASSLDQSGTGSYNEQFF.

In this sample, this clonotype turned up many times. The J gene is TRBJ2-5, the V gene TRBV7-2, with unresolved D. Germline CDR1 reads SGHTA; CDR2 reads FQGNSA. V lost 7 bases, J lost 3 bases, and 15 bases lay in between. The CDR3 covers 14 residues. CDR3: CASTLGNGKETQYF. CDR3 coding DNA: TGTGCCAGCACCCTGGGGAACGGCAAAGAGACCCAGTACTTC.

This clonotype was seen ten or more times. V and J are TRBV7-9 and TRBJ1-5; D may be TRBD1 (6 bases). This CDR3 has 12 amino acids. Germline V CDR1 and CDR2: SEHNR, FQNEAQ (reference sequence). With 10 bases removed from V and 4 bases from J, the gap between germline ends came to 11 bases. The CDR3 loop reads CATNRDNQPQHF. CDR3 sequence (DNA): TGTGCCACCAACAGGGATAATCAGCCCCAGCATTTT.